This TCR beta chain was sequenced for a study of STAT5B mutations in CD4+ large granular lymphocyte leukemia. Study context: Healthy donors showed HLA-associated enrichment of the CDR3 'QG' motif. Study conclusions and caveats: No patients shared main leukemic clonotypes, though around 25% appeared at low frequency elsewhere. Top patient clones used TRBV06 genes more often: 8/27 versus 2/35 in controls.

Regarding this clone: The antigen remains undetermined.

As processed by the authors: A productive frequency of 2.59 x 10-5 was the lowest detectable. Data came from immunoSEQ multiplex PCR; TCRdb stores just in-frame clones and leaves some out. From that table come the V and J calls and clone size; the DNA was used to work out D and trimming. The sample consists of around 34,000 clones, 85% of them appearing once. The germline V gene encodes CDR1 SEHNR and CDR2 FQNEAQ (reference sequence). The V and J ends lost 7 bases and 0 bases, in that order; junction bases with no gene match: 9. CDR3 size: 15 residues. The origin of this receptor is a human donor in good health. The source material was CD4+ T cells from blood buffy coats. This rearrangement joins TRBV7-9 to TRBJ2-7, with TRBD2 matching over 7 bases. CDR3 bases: TGTGCCAGCATCCAGTCGGCTAGCGGCTCCTACGAGCAGTACTTC. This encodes CASIQSASGSYEQYF. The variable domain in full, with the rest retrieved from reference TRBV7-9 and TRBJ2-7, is DTGVSQNPRHKITKRGQNVTFRCDPISEHNRLYWYRQTLGQGPEFLTYFQNEAQLEKSRLLSDRFSAERPKGSFSTLEIQRTEQGDSAMYLCASIQSASGSYEQYFGPGTRLTVT.